These 22 T cell receptor beta chains were sequenced from one sample in a study of post-analysis software for immune sequencing data. Antigens of these TCRs are unknown. Prepared libraries of TCR beta cDNA carried unique molecular identifiers. TCRdb used MiXCR to reprocess the PCR reads, holding one entry per CDR3 protein. The sample shows approximately 770,000 distinct CDR3 sequences, about 45% of them seen only once. Findings and limits, study-wide: Controls showed lower frequencies than patients for four to six TRBV segments, and TRBV5-6, TRBV5-1 and TRBV20-1 were among these.

Sequencing was performed on blood. The source of these receptors is a girl aged 10-17 years with multiple sclerosis.

V and J are TRBV6-5 and TRBJ2-1; 8 positions agree with TRBD2. Germline trimming cut 6 bases from V and 3 bases from J; bases unmatched to any gene: 10. This CDR3 has 16 amino acids. Germline CDR1 reads MNHEY; CDR2 reads SVGAGI. In DNA, the CDR3 is TGTGCCAGCAGCTGGGCGAGCGGGGGAGACTACAATGAGCAGTTCTTC. This translates into CASSWASGGDYNEQFF.

The chain joins TRBV15 to TRBJ1-2, with TRBD1 matching 11 bases. J lost 2 bases, V lost 3 bases, and 8 bases had no gene match. The CDR3 has 17 amino acids. The germline V gene encodes CDR1 LNHNV and CDR2 YYDKDF (reference sequence). The CDR3 DNA sequence: TGTGCCACCAGCAGCCCGGGACAGGGGGTTTTAAACTATGGCTACACCTTC. Translated, it gives CATSSPGQGVLNYGYTF.

The chain employs TRBV7-2 and TRBJ2-1; TRBD2 might be the D (5 bases). Germline loops: CDR1 SGHTA, CDR2 FQGNSA. The CDR3 is 17 residues long. Deletions cut 1 base from V and 9 bases from J, with 22 bases between. The CDR3 bases are TGTGCCAGCAGCTTAGTATGGGCCGGGATCGGATCTATTGAGCAGTTCTTC. This gives the protein CASSLVWAGIGSIEQFF.

The rearrangement uses TRBV19 and TRBJ2-1; D is undetermined. Trimming left V 8 bases short and J 5 bases short, with 4 bases between. The CDR3 extends over 10 amino acids. Germline V gives CDR1 LNHDA, CDR2 SQIVND (reference sequence). The CDR3 reads CASGHNEQFF. The DNA of the CDR3 is TGTGCCAGTGGGCACAATGAGCAGTTCTTC. Full variable domain (outside the CDR3, taken from reference TRBV19 and TRBJ2-1): DGGITQSPKYLFRKEGQNVTLSCEQNLNHDAMYWYRQDPGQGLRLIYYSQIVNDFQKGDIAEGYSVSREKKESFPLTVTSAQKNPTAFYLCASGHNEQFFGPGTRLTVL.

This chain joins TRBV28 and TRBJ1-5; TRBD1 might be the D (5 bases). This CDR3 is built from 12 residues. With 8 bases removed from V and 2 bases from J, the gap between germline ends came to 7 bases. The germline gives CDR1 MDHEN, CDR2 SYDVKM. DNA of the CDR3: TGTGCCAGCTTGGGACGCAATCAGCCCCAGCATTTT. It specifies CASLGRNQPQHF.

This clonotype was counted only a few times. V gene TRBV4-3 combines with J gene TRBJ2-4; no firm D call. CDR3 length: 17 residues. Trimming removed 4 bases from V and 0 bases from J, with 16 bases in between. Germline V gives CDR1 LGHNA, CDR2 YSLEER. The CDR3 loop is CASSRALGGEAKNIQYF. The DNA for the CDR3 is TGCGCCAGCAGCCGCGCCCTCGGTGGCGAAGCCAAAAACATTCAGTACTTC.

This chain connects TRBV30 to TRBJ2-2; TRBD2 aligns across 9 bases. J lost 5 bases, V lost 2 bases, and 6 bases had no gene match. The CDR3 contains 15 residues. Germline V gene sequence: CDR1 GTSNPN, CDR2 SVGIG (reference sequence). This CDR3 is CAWSWVAGETGELFF. CDR3 DNA sequence: TGTGCCTGGAGTTGGGTAGCGGGGGAAACCGGGGAGCTGTTTTTT.

V gene TRBV19 combines with J gene TRBJ2-3; D might be TRBD2 (5 bases). CDR1 and CDR2 from the germline V gene are LNHDA and SQIVND (reference sequence). V was pared by 5 bases and J by 7 bases, with 16 bases between. There are 14 residues in the CDR3. The CDR3 protein is CASSSAEVIHTQYF. Here the CDR3 DNA reads TGTGCCAGTAGTTCAGCGGAGGTCATTCATACGCAGTATTTT.

This clonotype was picked up one time. The chain is built from TRBV7-2 and TRBJ2-5; the match to TRBD2 covers 11 bases. The end of the DNA is better explained by TRBJ2-7, so the J call may be wrong. Germline assignment: CDR1 SGHTA and CDR2 FQGNSA. The CDR3 is 17 amino acids. The CDR3 sequence is CASSSNLAGGPANEQYF. CDR3 coding DNA: TGTGCCAGCAGCTCCAATTTAGCGGGAGGGCCGGCGAACGAGCAGTACTTC.

About this clonotype itself: Because the CDR3 is missing its conserved closing phenylalanine or tryptophan, this is likely a read error. The chain couples TRBV7-9 to TRBJ2-1; TRBD1 matches at 10 bases. The trim removed 10 bases at V and 9 bases at J, leaving 9 bases unmatched. The CDR3 has 13 residues. The V gene's germline CDR1 is SEHNR and CDR2 FQNEAQ (reference sequence). The CDR3 is CAISGTGVPEQFS. CDR3 sequence (DNA): TGTGCCATCTCAGGGACAGGGGTTCCTGAGCAGTTCTCC.

This clonotype was found once. The chain has TRBV30 and TRBJ1-6; the D is unclear. The V end was cut by 4 bases, the J end by 7 bases, with 8 bases between. CDR3 size: 12 residues. CDR1 and CDR2 (germline): GTSNPN, SVGIG (reference sequence). CDR3 region: CAWTAGNSPLHF. The CDR3 bases are TGTGCCTGGACCGCGGGGAATTCACCCCTCCACTTT. Complete variable domain (other parts from reference TRBV30 and TRBJ1-6): SQTIHQWPATLVQPVGSPLSLECTVEGTSNPNLYWYRQAAGRGLQLLFYSVGIGQISSEVPQNLSASRPQDRQFILSSKKLLLSDSGFYLCAWTAGNSPLHFGNGTRLTVT.

J is TRBJ2-3 and V is TRBV6-1; 11 bases agree with TRBD2. CDR1 is MNHNS and CDR2 is SASEGT in the germline V gene. J was trimmed by 3 bases and V by 6 bases; bases with no gene match: 23. There are 21 residues in the CDR3. This CDR3 reads CASRTPRYPKLAGDRTDTQYF. In nucleotides, the CDR3 is TGTGCCAGCAGGACCCCTCGGTATCCAAAACTAGCGGGAGATAGGACAGATACGCAGTATTTT.

The chain combines TRBV5-1 with TRBJ2-3; 13 nucleotides match TRBD2. V shed 4 bases, J shed 5 bases, and the junction held 7 bases outside the gene matches. The CDR3 loop spans 16 amino acids. From germline, CDR1 is SGHRS and CDR2 YFSETQ. This chain's CDR3 is CASSTGLAGEGDTQYF. CDR3 sequence (DNA): TGCGCCAGCAGCACAGGACTAGCGGGAGAGGGAGATACGCAGTATTTT.

This clonotype was counted only a few times. The genes are TRBV6-1 and TRBJ2-4; weak D call: TRBD2 (6 bases). This CDR3 contains 15 residues. V was clipped by 1 base and J by 13 bases, with 20 bases between them. Germline V gene data show CDR1 as MNHNS and CDR2 as SASEGT. CDR3 bases: TGTGCCAGCAGTGAAGAGGGCTTGTCCCCGGGGGAGCAGTACTTC. Translating gives CASSEEGLSPGEQYF.

The sample holds a few counts of this clonotype. V and J are TRBV15 and TRBJ2-7; no definite D call. V was cut by 0 bases and J by 3 bases, with 9 bases left in between. Germline V lookup: CDR1 LNHNV, CDR2 YYDKDF (reference sequence). CDR3 size: 14 residues. The CDR3 nucleotides are TGTGCCACCAGCAGAGATAGTAACCACTACGAGCAGTACTTC. It codes for CATSRDSNHYEQYF.

This clonotype has only a few counts. The chain employs TRBV7-2 and TRBJ2-7; 13 bases line up with TRBD2. Trimming cost V 5 bases and J 2 bases; bases outside gene matches: 6. CDR1 and CDR2 from the germline V gene are SGHTA and FQGNSA. This CDR3 region has 16 residues. CDR3 sequence: CASSPTGLAGAYEQYF. The CDR3 DNA reads as TGTGCCAGCAGCCCAACCGGACTAGCGGGGGCCTACGAGCAGTACTTC. The complete variable domain, with remaining parts taken from reference TRBV7-2 and TRBJ2-7, reads GAGVSQSPSNKVTEKGKDVELRCDPISGHTALYWYRQSLGQGLEFLIYFQGNSAPDKSGLPSDRFSAERTGGSVSTLTIQRTQQEDSAVYLCASSPTGLAGAYEQYFGPGTRLTVT.

This clonotype has only a few counts. The gene calls are TRBV4-3 and TRBJ2-5, with TRBD2 as a possible D gene (5 bases). This CDR3 comprises 15 residues. V was cut by 3 bases and J by 5 bases, with 16 bases left in between. Germline V lookup: CDR1 LGHNA, CDR2 YSLEER. The CDR3 DNA sequence: TGCGCCAGCAGCCAGCAGAGAGGGTTAACGGAGACCCAGTACTTC. Its protein is CASSQQRGLTETQYF.

V is TRBV12-3 or TRBV12-4 and J is TRBJ2-3; D might be TRBD2 (6 bases). The germline V and J ends were trimmed by 5 bases and 3 bases, with 18 bases remaining between them. The CDR3 spans 16 residues. The CDR3 DNA is TGTGCCAGCAGTCCTAGGGCGGGATGGTTGACAGATACGCAGTATTTT. It encodes CASSPRAGWLTDTQYF.

The CDR3 protein is CASSYHGAYGYTF. DNA for the CDR3: TGTGCCAGCAGTTACCACGGAGCCTATGGCTACACCTTC. The chain joins TRBV6-2 or TRBV6-3 to TRBJ1-2; no clear D gene. Per germline, CDR1 MNHEY and CDR2 SVGEGT. The germline V and J ends were trimmed by 2 bases and 4 bases, with 8 bases remaining between them. The CDR3 runs to 13 residues.

This chain links TRBV7-9 with TRBJ2-1; 8 nucleotides line up with TRBD2. Per germline, CDR1 SEHNR and CDR2 FQNEAQ (reference sequence). The CDR3 extends over 14 amino acids. V lost 5 bases, J lost 8 bases, and 8 bases stayed unmatched. DNA for the CDR3: TGTGCCAGCAGCGGAGACTACGGGGGGGATGAGCAGTTCTTC. Translating gives CASSGDYGGDEQFF.

This clonotype was seen only a few times. The chain joins TRBV4-1 to TRBJ1-2; TRBD1 matches 8 bases. The trim removed 2 bases at V and 1 base at J, leaving 6 bases unmatched. The CDR3 length is 16 residues. Germline CDR1 and CDR2: MGHRA and YSYEKL. CDR3 sequence (DNA): TGCGCCAGCAGCCAAACCCTGACAGGGGATAACTATGGCTACACCTTC. It codes for CASSQTLTGDNYGYTF.

This clonotype was seen only a few times. This chain links TRBV6-5 with TRBJ1-2, with 12 bases aligning to TRBD1. V lost 6 bases, J lost 8 bases, and 10 bases stayed unmatched. CDR3 length: 15 residues. Germline V lookup: CDR1 MNHEY, CDR2 SVGAGI. The CDR3 loop is CASRPTGTGGIGYTF. CDR3 bases: TGTGCCAGCAGGCCAACCGGGACAGGGGGCATCGGCTACACCTTC.